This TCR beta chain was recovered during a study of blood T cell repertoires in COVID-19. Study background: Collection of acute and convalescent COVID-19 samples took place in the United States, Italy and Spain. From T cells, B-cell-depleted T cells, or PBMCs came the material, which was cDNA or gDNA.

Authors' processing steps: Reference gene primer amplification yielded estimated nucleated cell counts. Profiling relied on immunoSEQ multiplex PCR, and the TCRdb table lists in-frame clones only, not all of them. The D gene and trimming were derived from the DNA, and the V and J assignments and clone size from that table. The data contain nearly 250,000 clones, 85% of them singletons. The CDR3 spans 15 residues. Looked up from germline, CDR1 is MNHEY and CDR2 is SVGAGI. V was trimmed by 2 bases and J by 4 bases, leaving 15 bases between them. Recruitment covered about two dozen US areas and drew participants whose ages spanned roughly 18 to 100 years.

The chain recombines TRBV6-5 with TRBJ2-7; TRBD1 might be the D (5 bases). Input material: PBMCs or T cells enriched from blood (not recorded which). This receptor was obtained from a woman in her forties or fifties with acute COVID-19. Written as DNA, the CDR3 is TGTGCCAGCAGTTACGGTGGGGCCGCCCTTTACGAGCAGTACTTC. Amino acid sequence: CASSYGGAALYEQYF.